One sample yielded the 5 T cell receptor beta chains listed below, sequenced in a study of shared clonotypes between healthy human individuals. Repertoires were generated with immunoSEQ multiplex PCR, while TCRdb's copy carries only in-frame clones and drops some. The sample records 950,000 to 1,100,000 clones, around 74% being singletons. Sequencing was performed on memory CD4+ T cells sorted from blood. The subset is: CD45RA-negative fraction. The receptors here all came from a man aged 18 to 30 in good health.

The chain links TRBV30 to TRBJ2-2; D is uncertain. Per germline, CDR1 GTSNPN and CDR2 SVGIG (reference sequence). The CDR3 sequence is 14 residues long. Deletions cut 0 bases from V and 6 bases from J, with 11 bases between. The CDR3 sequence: CAWSVARLSGELFF. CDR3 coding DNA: TGTGCCTGGAGTGTAGCCAGGTTGTCCGGGGAGCTGTTTTTT.

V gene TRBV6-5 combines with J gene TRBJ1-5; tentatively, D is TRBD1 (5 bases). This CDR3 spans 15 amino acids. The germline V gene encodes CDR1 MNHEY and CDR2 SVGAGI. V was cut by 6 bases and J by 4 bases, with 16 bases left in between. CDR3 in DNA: TGTGCCAGCAGCCTGGGACGGGGGATGAATCAGCCCCAGCATTTT. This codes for CASSLGRGMNQPQHF.

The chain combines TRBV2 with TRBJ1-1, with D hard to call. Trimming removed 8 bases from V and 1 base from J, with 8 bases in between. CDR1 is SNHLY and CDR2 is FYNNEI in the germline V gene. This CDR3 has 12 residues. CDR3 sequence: CASRKENTEAFF. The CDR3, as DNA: TGTGCCAGCCGTAAAGAGAACACTGAAGCTTTCTTT.

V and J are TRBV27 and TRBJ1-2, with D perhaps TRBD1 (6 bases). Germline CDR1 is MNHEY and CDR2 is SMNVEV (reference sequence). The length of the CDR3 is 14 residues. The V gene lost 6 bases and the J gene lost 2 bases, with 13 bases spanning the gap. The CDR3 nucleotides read TGTGCCAGCAGCTACAGGGAAGGGAACTATGGCTACACCTTC. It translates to CASSYREGNYGYTF.

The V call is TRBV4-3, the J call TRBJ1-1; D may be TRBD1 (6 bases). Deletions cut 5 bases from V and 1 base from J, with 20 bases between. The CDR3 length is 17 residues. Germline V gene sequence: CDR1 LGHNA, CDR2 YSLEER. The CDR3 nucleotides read TGCGCCAGCAGCAAAGGGGGGCCTGGACAGCCGAACACTGAAGCTTTCTTT. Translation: CASSKGGPGQPNTEAFF.